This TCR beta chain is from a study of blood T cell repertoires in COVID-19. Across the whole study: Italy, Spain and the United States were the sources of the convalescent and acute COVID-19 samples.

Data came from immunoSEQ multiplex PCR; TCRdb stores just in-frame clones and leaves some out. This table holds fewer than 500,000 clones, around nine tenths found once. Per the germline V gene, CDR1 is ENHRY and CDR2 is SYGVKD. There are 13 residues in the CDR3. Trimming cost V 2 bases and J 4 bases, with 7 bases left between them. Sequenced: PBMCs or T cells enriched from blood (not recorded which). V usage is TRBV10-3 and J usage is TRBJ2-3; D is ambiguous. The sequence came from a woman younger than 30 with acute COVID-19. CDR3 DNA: TGTGCCATCAGTGAGCAAGCTGCAGATACGCAGTATTTT. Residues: CAISEQAADTQYF.